This T cell receptor beta chain stems from a study of cytomegalovirus exposure and HLA in healthy donors. Trimming left V 1 base short and J 2 bases short, with 15 bases between. The CDR3 is 16 residues long. The germline V gene has CDR1 MGHRA and CDR2 YSYEKL. PCR was performed using 60 Vbeta and 13 Jbeta primers. The protocol was immunoSEQ multiplex PCR, while the TCRdb copy is restricted to in-frame clones and leaves out a portion. The top ten hold roughly 4% of the sample, which has 40,000 or so clones, 68% seen once. This clone was detected a few times. This sequence originates from a middle-aged man in good health and CMV-seronegative. This chain uses TRBV4-1 with TRBJ2-7; a weak D match, TRBD2 (5 bases). Sequenced input: PBMCs. This CDR3 reads CASSQATGLRAYEQYF. The CDR3 DNA follows: TGCGCCAGCAGCCAAGCAACCGGGTTGAGGGCCTACGAGCAGTACTTC.